This paragraph covers one T cell receptor (beta chain) sequence. These data originate in a study of monozygotic twins with inflammatory bowel disease. TCRdb re-called the 5' RACE reads and catalogs CDR3 proteins one per entry, DNA excluded. This repertoire includes some 200,000 distinct CDR3 sequences. The receptor was derived from a human donor with ulcerative colitis or Crohn's disease, or a healthy co-twin of an affected twin (not recorded which). Sequenced: blood.

The CDR3 is CASSPTRQGTGELFF. The V call is TRBV6-1, the J call TRBJ2-2; TCRdb's D call of TRBD1 is untestable without DNA. From germline, CDR1 is MNHNS and CDR2 SASEGT. The CDR3 sequence is 15 residues long.